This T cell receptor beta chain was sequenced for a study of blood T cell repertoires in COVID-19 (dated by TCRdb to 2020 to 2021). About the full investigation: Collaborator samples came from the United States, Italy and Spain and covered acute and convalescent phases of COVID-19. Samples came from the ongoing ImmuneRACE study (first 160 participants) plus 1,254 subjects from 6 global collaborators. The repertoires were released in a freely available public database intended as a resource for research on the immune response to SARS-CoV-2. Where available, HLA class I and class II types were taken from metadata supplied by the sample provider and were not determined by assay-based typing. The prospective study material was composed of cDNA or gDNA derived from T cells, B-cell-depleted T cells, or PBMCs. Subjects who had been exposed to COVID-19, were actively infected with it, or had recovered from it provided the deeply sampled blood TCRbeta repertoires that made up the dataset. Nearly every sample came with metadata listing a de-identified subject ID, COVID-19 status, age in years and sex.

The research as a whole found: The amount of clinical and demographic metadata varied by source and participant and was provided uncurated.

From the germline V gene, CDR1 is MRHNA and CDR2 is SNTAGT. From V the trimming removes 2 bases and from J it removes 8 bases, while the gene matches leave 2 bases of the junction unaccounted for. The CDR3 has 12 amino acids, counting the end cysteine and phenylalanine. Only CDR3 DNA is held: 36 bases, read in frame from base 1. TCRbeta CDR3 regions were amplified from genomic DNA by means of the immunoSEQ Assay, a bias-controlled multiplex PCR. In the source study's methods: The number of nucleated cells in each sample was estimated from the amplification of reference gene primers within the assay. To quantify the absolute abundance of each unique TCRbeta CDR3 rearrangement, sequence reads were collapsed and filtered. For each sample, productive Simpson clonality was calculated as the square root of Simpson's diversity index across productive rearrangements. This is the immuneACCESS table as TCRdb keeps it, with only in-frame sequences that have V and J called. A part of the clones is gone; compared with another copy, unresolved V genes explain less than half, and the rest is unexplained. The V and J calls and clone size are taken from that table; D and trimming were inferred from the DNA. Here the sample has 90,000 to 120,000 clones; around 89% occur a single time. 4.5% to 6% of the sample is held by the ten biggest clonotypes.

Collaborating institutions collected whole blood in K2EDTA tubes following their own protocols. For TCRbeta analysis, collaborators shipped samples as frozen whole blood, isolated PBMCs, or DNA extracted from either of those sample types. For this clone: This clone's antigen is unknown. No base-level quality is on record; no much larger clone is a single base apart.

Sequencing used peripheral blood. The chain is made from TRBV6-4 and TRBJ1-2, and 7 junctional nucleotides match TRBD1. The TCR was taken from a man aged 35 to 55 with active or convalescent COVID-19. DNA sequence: TGTGCCAGCAGTGACAGACAGGGCGGCTACACCTTC. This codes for CASSDRQGGYTF.